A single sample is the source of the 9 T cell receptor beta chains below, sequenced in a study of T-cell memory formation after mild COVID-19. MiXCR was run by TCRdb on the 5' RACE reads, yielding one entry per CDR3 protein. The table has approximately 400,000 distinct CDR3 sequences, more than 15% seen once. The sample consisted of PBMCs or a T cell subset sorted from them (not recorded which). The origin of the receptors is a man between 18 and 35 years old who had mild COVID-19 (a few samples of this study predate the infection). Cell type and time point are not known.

The CDR3 region has the DNA TGTGCCAGCAGTTTAGACCGGGACAGGTACCTGGCGGCATCTTCACCCCTCCACTTT. Translating it yields CASSLDRDRYLAASSPLHF. The gene calls are TRBV6-2 or TRBV6-3 and TRBJ1-6; 8 positions match TRBD1. The germline CDR1 and CDR2 sequences are MNHEY and SVGEGT. The CDR3 totals 19 residues. V was clipped by 4 bases and J by 9 bases; unmatched bases: 20.

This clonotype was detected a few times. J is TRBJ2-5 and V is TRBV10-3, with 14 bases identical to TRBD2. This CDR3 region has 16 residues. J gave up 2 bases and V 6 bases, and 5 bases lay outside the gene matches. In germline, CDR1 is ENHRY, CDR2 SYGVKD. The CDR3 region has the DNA TGTGCCATCAGCCGCGGACTAGCGGGGGGTCAAGAGACCCAGTACTTC. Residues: CAISRGLAGGQETQYF.

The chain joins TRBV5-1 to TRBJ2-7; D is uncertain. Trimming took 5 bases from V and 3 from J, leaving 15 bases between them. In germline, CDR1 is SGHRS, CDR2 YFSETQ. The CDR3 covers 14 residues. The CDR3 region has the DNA TGCGCCAGCAGTTCCAAGGAGCGAGTCTACGAGCAGTACGTC. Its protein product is CASSSKERVYEQYV.

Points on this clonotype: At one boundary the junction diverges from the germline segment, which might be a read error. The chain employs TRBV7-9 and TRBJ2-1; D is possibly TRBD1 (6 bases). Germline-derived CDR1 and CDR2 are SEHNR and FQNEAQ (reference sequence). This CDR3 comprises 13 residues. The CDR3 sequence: CDSSSDSYNEQFF. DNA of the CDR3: TGTGACAGCAGCTCGGACAGTTACAATGAGCAGTTCTTC.

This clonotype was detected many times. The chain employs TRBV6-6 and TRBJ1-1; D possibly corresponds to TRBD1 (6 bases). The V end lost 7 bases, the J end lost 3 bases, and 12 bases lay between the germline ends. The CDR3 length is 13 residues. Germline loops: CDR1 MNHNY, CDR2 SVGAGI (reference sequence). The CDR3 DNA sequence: TGTGCCAGCACAAGACAGGCCTACACTGAAGCTTTCTTT. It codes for CASTRQAYTEAFF.

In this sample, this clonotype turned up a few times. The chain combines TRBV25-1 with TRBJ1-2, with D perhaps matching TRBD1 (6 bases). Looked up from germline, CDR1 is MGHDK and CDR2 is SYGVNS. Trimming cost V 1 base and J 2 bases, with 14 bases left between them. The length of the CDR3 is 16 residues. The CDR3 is CASSESPDGQNYGYTF. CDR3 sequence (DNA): TGTGCCAGCAGTGAATCCCCAGACGGACAGAACTATGGCTACACCTTC.

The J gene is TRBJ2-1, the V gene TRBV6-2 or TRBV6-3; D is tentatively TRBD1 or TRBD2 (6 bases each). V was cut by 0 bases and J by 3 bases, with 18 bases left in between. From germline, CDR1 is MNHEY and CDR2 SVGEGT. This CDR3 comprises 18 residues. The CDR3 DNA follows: TGTGCCAGCAGTTACTCAACAACCGGGGGCCGGTTCTACAATGAGCAGTTCTTC. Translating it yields CASSYSTTGGRFYNEQFF.

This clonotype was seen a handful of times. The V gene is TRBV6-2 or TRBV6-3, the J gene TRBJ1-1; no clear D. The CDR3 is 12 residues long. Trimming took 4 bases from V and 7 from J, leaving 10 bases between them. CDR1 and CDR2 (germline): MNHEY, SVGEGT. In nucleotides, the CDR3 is TGTGCCAGCAGTTCATGGGGTAGTGAAGCTTTCTTT. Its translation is CASSSWGSEAFF.

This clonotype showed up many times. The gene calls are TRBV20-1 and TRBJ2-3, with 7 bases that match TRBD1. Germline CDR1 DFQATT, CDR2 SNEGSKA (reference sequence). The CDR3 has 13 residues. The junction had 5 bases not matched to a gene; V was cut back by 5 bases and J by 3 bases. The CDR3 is CSAGQARTDTQYF. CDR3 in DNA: TGCAGTGCTGGACAGGCCCGGACAGATACGCAGTATTTT.